Listed here is a single T cell receptor beta chain. What it binds is not known. The data belong to a study of cytomegalovirus exposure and HLA in healthy donors. The donors were members of the validation cohort, which comprised 120 subjects and was separate from the first cohort of 600 to 800 subjects. The protocol was immunoSEQ multiplex PCR, while the TCRdb copy is restricted to in-frame clones and leaves out a portion. The sample holds about 140,000 clones, 84% seen once. Study-wide results and limits: Among TCR beta chains, those listed as cytomegalovirus-associated numbered some 170. In vitro confirmation showed a few CMV-associated chains to be CMV antigen specific.

CDR1 is KGHSH, CDR2 LQKENI, per germline. The CDR3 contains 14 residues. The V end lost 2 bases, the J end lost 7 bases, and 11 bases lay between the germline ends. V gene TRBV18 combines with J gene TRBJ1-4; the D is unclear. The origin of this receptor is a woman in her thirties in good health and CMV-seronegative. The sample taken for sequencing was PBMCs. The CDR3 bases are TGTGCCAGCTCACCATCGGCAGGTCGTGAAAAACTGTTTTTT. This gives the protein CASSPSAGREKLFF.